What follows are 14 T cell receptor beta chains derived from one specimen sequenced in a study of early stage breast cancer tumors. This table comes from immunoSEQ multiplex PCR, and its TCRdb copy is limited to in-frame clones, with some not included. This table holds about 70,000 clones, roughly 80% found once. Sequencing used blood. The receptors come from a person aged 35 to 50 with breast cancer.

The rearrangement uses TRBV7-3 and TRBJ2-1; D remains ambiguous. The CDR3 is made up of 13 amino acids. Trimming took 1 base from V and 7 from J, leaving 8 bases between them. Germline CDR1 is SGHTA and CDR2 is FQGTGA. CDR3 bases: TGTGCCAGCAGCTTAATAGCTGGGAATGAGCAGTTCTTC. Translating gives CASSLIAGNEQFF.

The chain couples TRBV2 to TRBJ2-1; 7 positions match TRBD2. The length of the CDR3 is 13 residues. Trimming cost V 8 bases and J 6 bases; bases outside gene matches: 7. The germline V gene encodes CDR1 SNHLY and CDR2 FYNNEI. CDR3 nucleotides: TGTGCCAGCTATGGACTAGTGTCCAATGAGCAGTTCTTC. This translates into CASYGLVSNEQFF.

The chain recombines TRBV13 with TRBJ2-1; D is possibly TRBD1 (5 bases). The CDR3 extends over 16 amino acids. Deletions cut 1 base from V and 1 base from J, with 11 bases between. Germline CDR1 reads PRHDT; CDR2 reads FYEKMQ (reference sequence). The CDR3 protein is CASSLERGVSYNEQFF. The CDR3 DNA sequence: TGTGCCAGCAGCTTAGAAAGGGGTGTGTCCTACAATGAGCAGTTCTTC.

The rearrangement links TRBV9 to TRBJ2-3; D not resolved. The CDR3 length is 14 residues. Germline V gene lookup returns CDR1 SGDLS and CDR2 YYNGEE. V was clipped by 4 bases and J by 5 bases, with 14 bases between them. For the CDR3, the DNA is TGTGCCAGCAGCCCCCGAATCCGTCGAGATACGCAGTATTTT. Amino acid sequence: CASSPRIRRDTQYF.

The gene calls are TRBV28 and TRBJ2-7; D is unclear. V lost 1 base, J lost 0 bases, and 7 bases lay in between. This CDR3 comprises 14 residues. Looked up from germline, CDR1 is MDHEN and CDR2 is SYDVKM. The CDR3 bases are TGTGCCAGCAGTTTATTCGAGGACTCCTACGAGCAGTACTTC. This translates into CASSLFEDSYEQYF. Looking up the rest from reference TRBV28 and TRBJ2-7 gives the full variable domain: DVKVTQSSRYLVKRTGEKVFLECVQDMDHENMFWYRQDPGLGLRLIYFSYDVKMKEKGDIPEGYSVSREKKERFSLILESASTNQTSMYLCASSLFEDSYEQYFGPGTRLTVT.

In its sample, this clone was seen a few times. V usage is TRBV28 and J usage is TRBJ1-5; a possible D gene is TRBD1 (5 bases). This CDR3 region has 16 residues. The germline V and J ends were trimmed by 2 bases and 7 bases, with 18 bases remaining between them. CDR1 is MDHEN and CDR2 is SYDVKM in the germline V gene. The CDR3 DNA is TGTGCCAGCAGTTTAGCGGGCAGGGAAGGGAACCAGCCCCAGCATTTT. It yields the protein CASSLAGREGNQPQHF.

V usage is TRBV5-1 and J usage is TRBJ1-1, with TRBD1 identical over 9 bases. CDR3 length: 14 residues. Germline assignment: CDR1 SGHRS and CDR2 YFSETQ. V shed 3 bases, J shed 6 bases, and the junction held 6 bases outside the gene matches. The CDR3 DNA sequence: TGCGCCAGCAGCTCGCCGGGACAGGGACCTGAAGCTTTCTTT. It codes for CASSSPGQGPEAFF. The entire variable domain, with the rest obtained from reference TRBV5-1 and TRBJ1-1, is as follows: KAGVTQTPRYLIKTRGQQVTLSCSPISGHRSVSWYQQTPGQGLQFLFEYFSETQRNKGNFPGRFSGRQFSNSRSEMNVSTLELGDSALYLCASSSPGQGPEAFFGQGTRLTVV.

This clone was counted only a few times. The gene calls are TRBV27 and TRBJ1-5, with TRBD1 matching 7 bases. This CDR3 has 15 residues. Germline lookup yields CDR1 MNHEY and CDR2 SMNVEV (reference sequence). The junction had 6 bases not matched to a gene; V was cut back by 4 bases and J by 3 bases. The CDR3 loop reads CASSSDRRPNQPQHF. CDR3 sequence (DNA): TGTGCCAGCAGTTCGGACAGGAGGCCCAATCAGCCCCAGCATTTT.

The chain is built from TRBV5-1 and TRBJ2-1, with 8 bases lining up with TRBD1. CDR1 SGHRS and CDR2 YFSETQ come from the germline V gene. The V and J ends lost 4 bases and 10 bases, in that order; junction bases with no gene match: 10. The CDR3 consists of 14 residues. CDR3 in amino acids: CASSDPGQVREQFF. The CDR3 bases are TGCGCCAGCAGCGATCCGGGACAGGTCCGAGAGCAGTTCTTC.

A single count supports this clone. CDR3 in amino acids: CASSVLSGRTDTQYF. The CDR3 nucleotides read TGTGCCAGCAGCGTACTAAGCGGGAGGACAGATACGCAGTATTTT. The chain links TRBV9 to TRBJ2-3; 9 nucleotides align to TRBD2. Germline assignment: CDR1 SGDLS and CDR2 YYNGEE. V trimming: 1 base; J trimming: 3 bases; junction bases outside the gene matches: 3. The CDR3 loop spans 15 amino acids.

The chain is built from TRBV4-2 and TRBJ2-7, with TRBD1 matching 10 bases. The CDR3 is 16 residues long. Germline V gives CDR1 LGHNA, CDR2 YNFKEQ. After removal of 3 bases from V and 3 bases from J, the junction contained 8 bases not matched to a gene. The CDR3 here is CASSQEDGDRGYEQYF. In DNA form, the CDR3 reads TGTGCCAGCAGCCAGGAGGATGGGGACAGGGGCTACGAGCAGTACTTC.

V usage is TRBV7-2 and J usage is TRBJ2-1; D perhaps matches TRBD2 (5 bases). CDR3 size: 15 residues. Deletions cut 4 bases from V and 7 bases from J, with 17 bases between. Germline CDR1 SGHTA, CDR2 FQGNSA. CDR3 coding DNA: TGTGCCAGCAGCTCCGGGCCCCCGGGGTGGAATGAGCAGTTCTTC. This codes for CASSSGPPGWNEQFF.

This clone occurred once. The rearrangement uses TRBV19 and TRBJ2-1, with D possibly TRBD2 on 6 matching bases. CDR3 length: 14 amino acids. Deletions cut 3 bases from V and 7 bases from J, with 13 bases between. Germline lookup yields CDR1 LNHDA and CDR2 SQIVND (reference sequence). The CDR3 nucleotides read TGTGCCAGTAGTATGGGGGGAATCTGGAATGAGCAGTTCTTC. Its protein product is CASSMGGIWNEQFF.

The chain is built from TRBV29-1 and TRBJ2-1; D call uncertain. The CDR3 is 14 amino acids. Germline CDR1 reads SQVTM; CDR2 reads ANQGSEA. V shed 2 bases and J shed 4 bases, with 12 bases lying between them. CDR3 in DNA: TGCAGCGTTGAAATTCCAGCAGATTACAATGAGCAGTTCTTC. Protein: CSVEIPADYNEQFF.